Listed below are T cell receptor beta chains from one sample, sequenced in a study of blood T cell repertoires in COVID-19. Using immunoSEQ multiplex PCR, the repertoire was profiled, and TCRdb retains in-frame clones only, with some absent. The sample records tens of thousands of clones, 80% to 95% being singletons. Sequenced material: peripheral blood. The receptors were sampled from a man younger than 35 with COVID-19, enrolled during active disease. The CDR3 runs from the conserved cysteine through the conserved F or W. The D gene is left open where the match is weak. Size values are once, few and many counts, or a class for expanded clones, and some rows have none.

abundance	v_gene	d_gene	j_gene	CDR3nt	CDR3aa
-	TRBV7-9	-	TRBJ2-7	TGTGCAACGGGCGGGGATTCCTACGAGCAGTACTTC	CATGGDSYEQYF
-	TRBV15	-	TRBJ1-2	TGTGCCACCAGCAGAGATCGAGAGGCAAGGAGAGCTGGCTACACCTTC	CATSRDREARRAGYTF
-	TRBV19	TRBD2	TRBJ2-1	TGTGCCTCTCGCCGGGCACTAGCGGGGATAGTCGGGAATGAGCAGTTCTTC	CASRRALAGIVGNEQFF
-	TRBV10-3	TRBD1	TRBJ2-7	TGTGCCATCAGTGCGCCGACAGGGCGTAGAAACTACGAGCAGTACTTC	CAISAPTGRRNYEQYF
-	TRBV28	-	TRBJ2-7	TGTGCCAGCAGTTTTGGGAGCACCGCTACCTACGAGCAGTACTTC	CASSFGSTATYEQYF
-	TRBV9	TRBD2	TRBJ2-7	TGTGCCAGCAGCGTCGGGGGGGACGAGCAGTACTTC	CASSVGGDEQYF
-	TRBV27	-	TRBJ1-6	TGTGCCAGCAGGATAACAGGAGTGGTTAATTCACCCCTCCACTTT	CASRITGVVNSPLHF
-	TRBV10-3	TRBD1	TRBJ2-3	TGTGCCATCAGCCCGGGACAGGACACAGATACGCAGTATTTT	CAISPGQDTDTQYF
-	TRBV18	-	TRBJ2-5	TGTGCCAGCTCACCGGCGGAAGAGACCCAGTACTTC	CASSPAEETQYF
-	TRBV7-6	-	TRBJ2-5	TGTGCCAGCAGCTTTATGTTGGAGACCCAGTACTTC	CASSFMLETQYF
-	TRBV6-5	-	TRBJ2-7	TGTGCCAGCACCACAGGGGGGGGCGAGCAGTACTTC	CASTTGGGEQYF
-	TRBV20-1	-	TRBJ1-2	TGCAGTGCTAGGCAGGACTATGGCTACACCTTC	CSARQDYGYTF
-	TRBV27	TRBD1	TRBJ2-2	TGTGCCAGCAGTTTACCCGACAGGGCGGTGGCCGGGGAGCTGTTTTTT	CASSLPDRAVAGELFF
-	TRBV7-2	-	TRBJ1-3	TGTGCCAGCAGCTTACTCTCTGGAAACACCATATATTTT	CASSLLSGNTIYF
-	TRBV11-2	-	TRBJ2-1	TGTGCCAGCAGCTCGTTCCGGGGGTACAATGAGCAGTTCTTC	CASSSFRGYNEQFF
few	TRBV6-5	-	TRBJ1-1	TGTGCCAGCAGTTACCCTCCAGGAGAAGCTTTCTTT	CASSYPPGEAFF
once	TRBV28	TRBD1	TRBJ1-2	TGTGCCAGCAGCCCCCCGGACAGGGGGTTCTATGGCTACACCTTC	CASSPPDRGFYGYTF
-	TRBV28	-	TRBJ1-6	TGTGCCAGCAGCCCTAGCTCCTATAATTCACCCCTCCACTTT	CASSPSSYNSPLHF
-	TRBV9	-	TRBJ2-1	TGTGCCAGCAGCGTACAGGGCGTGGGGGGCAATGAGCAGTTCTTC	CASSVQGVGGNEQFF
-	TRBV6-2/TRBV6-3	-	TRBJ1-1	TGTGCCAGCAGTTTCGGACGGGGGGGGACTGAAGCTTTCTTT	CASSFGRGGTEAFF
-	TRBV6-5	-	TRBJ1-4	TGTGCCAGCAGGAAAGAAAAACTGCTTTTT	CASRKEKLLF
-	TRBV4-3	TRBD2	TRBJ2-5	TGCGCCAGCAGCCAATTCCTAGCGGGAGGGCCATTAGAAGAGACCCAGTACTTC	CASSQFLAGGPLEETQYF
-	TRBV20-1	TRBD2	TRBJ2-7	TGCAGTGCTAGTTCTAGCGGGAGACGGGAGCAGTACTTC	CSASSSGRREQYF
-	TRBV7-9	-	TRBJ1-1	TGTGCCAGCAGCCCCGACAGATTTTACACTGAAGCTTTCTTT	CASSPDRFYTEAFF
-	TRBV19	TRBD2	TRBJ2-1	TGTGCCAGTAGTATAACTAGCGGGACTTACAATGAGCAGTTCTTC	CASSITSGTYNEQFF
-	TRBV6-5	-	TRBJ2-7	TGTGCCAGCAGTTACGGGGGAGGGGGCTCCTACGAGCAGTACTTC	CASSYGGGGSYEQYF
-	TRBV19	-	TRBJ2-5	TGTGCCAGTAGATGGAGGGGCCAAGAGACCCAGTACTTC	CASRWRGQETQYF
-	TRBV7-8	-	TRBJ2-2	TGTGCCAGCAGCTTAGACAGGGCAGGAACCGGGGAGCTGTTTTTT	CASSLDRAGTGELFF
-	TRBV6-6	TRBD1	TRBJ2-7	TGTGCCAGCAGAGAAACGGGACAGCGCTACGAGCAGTACTTC	CASRETGQRYEQYF
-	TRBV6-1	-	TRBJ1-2	TGTGCCAGCGGGACACCGAACTATGGCTACACCTTC	CASGTPNYGYTF
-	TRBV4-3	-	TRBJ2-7	TGCGCCAGCAGCCAAGATCTCAGGGGCGGCTACGAGCAGTACTTC	CASSQDLRGGYEQYF
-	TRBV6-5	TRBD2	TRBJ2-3	TGTGCCAGCAGTCCGGGACTAGCCACAGATACGCAGTATTTT	CASSPGLATDTQYF
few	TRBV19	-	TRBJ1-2	TGTGCCAGTAGTATTACAGGGATCTATGGCTACACCTTC	CASSITGIYGYTF
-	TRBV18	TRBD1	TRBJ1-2	TGTGCCAGCTCACCAAGTTGGGACAGGAGCTACACCTTC	CASSPSWDRSYTF
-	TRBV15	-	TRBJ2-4	TGTGCCACCAGCAGAGATAGATCGAAACTCCAAATAGCCAAAAACATTCAGTACTTC	CATSRDRSKLQIAKNIQYF